This entry is about one T cell receptor (beta chain). Its antigen remains unidentified. From germline, CDR1 is GTSNPN and CDR2 SVGIG (reference sequence). Trimming left V 1 base short and J 5 bases short, with 11 bases between. The CDR3 is made up of 13 amino acids. This record comes from a study of cytomegalovirus exposure and HLA in healthy donors. Broader study findings: Segments of the TCR beta V type were, in most cases, productive about 87% or about 30% of the time in an earlier analysis. Reports credit the classifier with highly specific, highly sensitive diagnosis of cytomegalovirus status. It is likely that the observed cluster of highly shared sequence variants was a sequencing artifact.

The PCR made use of 60 Vbeta and 13 Jbeta primers. Source study methods: Approximately 79 million unique TCR beta chains, roughly 11 million of them shared, were counted by a later analysis. Profiled with immunoSEQ multiplex PCR; TCRdb holds only in-frame clones, not every one. V, J and clone size are taken as reported in that table, and D and trimming were inferred from the DNA itself. The sample holds some 170,000 clones, 70% to 75% seen once. The rearrangement uses TRBV30 and TRBJ1-2; unclear D gene. Sequencing was done on a sample of PBMCs. The receptor was derived from a male donor in good health and CMV-seronegative. CDR3 nucleotides: TGTGCCTGGAGTGGTGTCACTCCGTATGGCTACACCTTC. Its translation: CAWSGVTPYGYTF.